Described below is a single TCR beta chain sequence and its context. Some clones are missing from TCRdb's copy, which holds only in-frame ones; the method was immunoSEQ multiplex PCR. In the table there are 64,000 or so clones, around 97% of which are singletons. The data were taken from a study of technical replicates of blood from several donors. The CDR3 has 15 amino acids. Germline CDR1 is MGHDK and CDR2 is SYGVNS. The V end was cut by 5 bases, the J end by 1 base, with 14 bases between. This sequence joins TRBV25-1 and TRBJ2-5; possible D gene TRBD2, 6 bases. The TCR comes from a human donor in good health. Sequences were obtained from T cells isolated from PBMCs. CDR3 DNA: TGTGCCAGCAGTACCTGGGGGGAGAGCCAAGAGACCCAGTACTTC. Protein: CASSTWGESQETQYF. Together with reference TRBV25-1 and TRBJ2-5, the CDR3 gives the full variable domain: EADIYQTPRYLVIGTGKKITLECSQTMGHDKMYWYQQDPGMELHLIHYSYGVNSTEKGDLSSESTVSRIRTEHFPLTLESARPSHTSQYLCASSTWGESQETQYFGPGTRLLVL.